The 19 T cell receptor beta chains presented below share a single source sample, sequenced in a study of blood T cell repertoires in COVID-19. Clones were sequenced by immunoSEQ multiplex PCR, and TCRdb holds only the in-frame ones, with some missing. The sample shows approximately 380,000 clones, 80% to 95% of them seen only once. Sequencing was performed on PBMCs or T cells enriched from blood (not recorded which). These TCRs come from a woman between 40 and 55 years old who had been exposed to COVID-19.

The genes are TRBV19 and TRBJ1-1; D is perhaps TRBD1 (5 bases). The CDR3 contains 11 residues. The V gene's germline CDR1 is LNHDA and CDR2 SQIVND (reference sequence). Trimming shortened V by 6 bases and J by 8 bases, and 10 bases separated the two germline ends. In nucleotides, the CDR3 is TGTGCCAGTAGACGGGACTTCGAAGCTTTCTTT. It yields the protein CASRRDFEAFF.

With regard to this clone: The same CDR3 also results from other DNA sequences found in this sample. V gene TRBV6-5 combines with J gene TRBJ1-2; 10 nucleotides match TRBD1. The CDR3 spans 12 residues. After removal of 9 bases from V and 5 bases from J, the junction contained 3 bases not matched to a gene. Germline V gives CDR1 MNHEY, CDR2 SVGAGI. The CDR3 loop reads CASRTGGYGYTF. The CDR3 DNA sequence: TGTGCCAGTCGGACAGGGGGTTATGGCTACACCTTC.

The rearrangement links TRBV7-8 to TRBJ2-7; the match to TRBD2 covers 8 bases. V lost 4 bases to trimming and J lost 2 bases; unmatched junction nucleotides: 13. Germline V gene lookup returns CDR1 SGHVS and CDR2 FQNEAQ. The CDR3 covers 17 residues. CDR3 region: CASSSDQRGRQAYEQYF. Here the CDR3 DNA reads TGTGCCAGCAGCTCCGATCAGCGCGGGAGGCAAGCCTACGAGCAGTACTTC.

In its sample, this clone was seen a few times. V gene TRBV9 combines with J gene TRBJ1-3, with D possibly matching TRBD1 (6 bases). Trimming pared 4 bases from V and 0 bases from J, leaving 14 bases between. This CDR3 is built from 16 residues. In germline, CDR1 is SGDLS, CDR2 YYNGEE. The CDR3 region is CASSPRGASSGNTIYF. CDR3 bases: TGTGCCAGCAGCCCACGGGGGGCGAGCTCTGGAAACACCATATATTTT.

This chain uses TRBV11-2 with TRBJ2-5, with D perhaps TRBD1 (6 bases). Germline V gene lookup returns CDR1 SGHAT and CDR2 FQNNGV. The CDR3 contains 13 residues. Deletions cut 6 bases from V and 1 base from J, with 9 bases between. CDR3 DNA sequence: TGTGCCAGCAGTCACAGGGTCCAAGAGACCCAGTACTTC. This sequence encodes CASSHRVQETQYF. Combining the CDR3 with reference TRBV11-2 and TRBJ2-5 gives the whole variable domain EAGVAQSPRYKIIEKRQSVAFWCNPISGHATLYWYQQILGQGPKLLIQFQNNGVVDDSQLPKDRFSAERLKGVDSTLKIQPAKLEDSAVYLCASSHRVQETQYFGPGTRLLVL.

The rearrangement uses TRBV30 and TRBJ2-7, with a tentative D call TRBD2 (5 bases). Trimming took off 6 bases at V and 2 bases at J, with 8 bases between the two ends. Germline CDR1 is GTSNPN and CDR2 is SVGIG (reference sequence). The CDR3 has 11 amino acids. Written as DNA, the CDR3 is TGTGCCTGCCAGACTACCTACGAGCAGTACTTC. This encodes CACQTTYEQYF.

Here the CDR3 reads CASSLRTTDNEQFF. In DNA, the CDR3 is TGCGCCAGCAGCCTCCGGACAACAGACAATGAGCAGTTCTTC. V and J are TRBV4-3 and TRBJ2-1; a possible D gene is TRBD1 (5 bases). Between the trimmed V and J ends, which lost 4 bases and 5 bases, there was a span of 12 bases. The CDR3 totals 14 residues. Per germline, CDR1 LGHNA and CDR2 YSLEER.

The V gene is TRBV6-6, the J gene TRBJ1-1; D perhaps matches TRBD1 (5 bases). The CDR3 loop spans 13 amino acids. Germline values: CDR1 MNHNY, CDR2 SVGAGI (reference sequence). V lost 6 bases to trimming and J lost 3 bases, with 11 bases between them. The CDR3 sequence is CASRDQGDTEAFF. The CDR3 coding sequence is TGTGCCAGCAGAGACCAAGGGGACACTGAAGCTTTCTTT.

The V gene is TRBV10-3, the J gene TRBJ1-2, with a possible D match to TRBD1 (6 bases). The CDR3 runs 13 residues. Trimming removed 3 bases from V and 2 bases from J, with 7 bases in between. Germline V lookup: CDR1 ENHRY, CDR2 SYGVKD. For the CDR3, the DNA is TGTGCCATCAGTGATCAGGGGAACTATGGCTACACCTTC. Its protein product is CAISDQGNYGYTF.

This clone is a singleton in its sample. This sequence joins TRBV13 and TRBJ2-6; D gene ambiguous. Germline CDR1 and CDR2: PRHDT and FYEKMQ (reference sequence). This CDR3 is built from 15 residues. With 5 bases removed from V and 0 bases from J, the gap between germline ends came to 8 bases. CDR3 nucleotide sequence: TGTGCCAGCAGCCGACTTTTCTCTGGGGCCAACGTCCTGACTTTC. Protein sequence: CASSRLFSGANVLTF.

J is TRBJ1-1 and V is TRBV4-3; TRBD1 is a possible D gene (6 bases). CDR3 length: 15 residues. Trimming cost V 3 bases and J 7 bases, with 18 bases left between them. Germline V CDR1 and CDR2: LGHNA, YSLEER. The CDR3 sequence is CASSQGFTGSVEAFF. The CDR3 DNA reads as TGCGCCAGCAGCCAGGGCTTTACAGGGTCGGTTGAAGCTTTCTTT.

The rearrangement joins TRBV18 to TRBJ1-6, with D tentatively TRBD1 (6 bases). The CDR3 is 14 residues long. Germline lookup yields CDR1 KGHSH and CDR2 LQKENI. Trimming took 3 bases from V and 6 from J, leaving 9 bases between them. The CDR3 region is CASSPGAANSPLHF. CDR3 nucleotides: TGTGCCAGCTCACCGGGGGCAGCTAATTCACCCCTCCACTTT.

This chain connects TRBV7-2 to TRBJ2-1, with a tentative D call TRBD2 (5 bases). Trimming pared 5 bases from V and 4 bases from J, leaving 15 bases between. This CDR3 spans 15 amino acids. Germline V gene data show CDR1 as SGHTA and CDR2 as FQGNSA. In DNA, the CDR3 is TGTGCCAGCAGCACAGACCGGGAACTATACAATGAGCAGTTCTTC. This codes for CASSTDRELYNEQFF.

In nucleotides, the CDR3 is TGTGCCACCAAGGAGGACAGGGGCAATGGCTACACCTTC. Its translation is CATKEDRGNGYTF. The chain combines TRBV15 with TRBJ1-2; 9 nucleotides line up with TRBD1. The CDR3 loop spans 13 amino acids. Germline V gene sequence: CDR1 LNHNV, CDR2 YYDKDF (reference sequence). Trimming removed 7 bases from V and 6 bases from J; junction bases left unmatched: 6. The full variable domain, rest sourced from reference TRBV15 and TRBJ1-2, is DAMVIQNPRYQVTQFGKPVTLSCSQTLNHNVMYWYQQKSSQAPKLLFHYYDKDFNNEADTPDNFQSRRPNTSFCFLDIRSPGLGDTAMYLCATKEDRGNGYTFGSGTRLTVV.

The V gene is TRBV5-6, the J gene TRBJ1-6; D not resolved. Trimming shortened V by 1 base and J by 8 bases, and 10 bases separated the two germline ends. The germline gives CDR1 SGHDT, CDR2 YYEEEE. The CDR3 length is 14 residues. The CDR3 DNA follows: TGTGCCAGCAGCTTGAAAGCGAGGGATTCACCCCTCCACTTT. Protein: CASSLKARDSPLHF.

The chain couples TRBV6-6 to TRBJ1-3, with TRBD1 matching 8 bases. The CDR3 has 17 amino acids. Looked up from germline, CDR1 is MNHNY and CDR2 is SVGAGI (reference sequence). Trimming at V came to 5 bases and at J to 0 bases, leaving 9 bases not matched to a gene. CDR3 region: CASSQSGTGSSGNTIYF. The DNA of the CDR3 is TGTGCCAGCAGTCAATCCGGGACAGGCAGCTCTGGAAACACCATATATTTT.

The chain combines TRBV27 with TRBJ2-1; 7 bases align to TRBD1. The CDR3 totals 14 residues. After removal of 3 bases from V and 7 bases from J, the junction contained 6 bases not matched to a gene. In germline, CDR1 is MNHEY, CDR2 SMNVEV (reference sequence). CDR3 protein: CASSFRDSLNEQFF. The CDR3 DNA is TGTGCCAGCAGTTTCCGGGACAGCCTTAATGAGCAGTTCTTC.

The J gene is TRBJ2-2, the V gene TRBV10-2; possibly TRBD1 for D (6 bases). Per germline, CDR1 WSHSY and CDR2 SAAADI. The CDR3 is made up of 12 amino acids. Trimming shortened V by 9 bases and J by 5 bases, and 10 bases separated the two germline ends. CDR3 loop: CASHRDTGELFF. The CDR3 nucleotides read TGCGCCAGTCACAGGGATACCGGGGAGCTGTTTTTT.

As for this clone: Within the sample, other DNA sequences also encode this same CDR3. The chain uses TRBV5-1 and TRBJ1-2, with no clear D. The CDR3 runs to 14 residues. CDR1 is SGHRS, CDR2 YFSETQ, per germline. V was shortened by 0 bases and J by 3 bases, with 9 bases between the two germline ends. This CDR3 reads CASSLDPGDYGYTF. DNA of the CDR3: TGCGCCAGCAGCTTGGACCCGGGTGACTATGGCTACACCTTC.